The entry that follows covers one T cell receptor beta chain sequence. Antigen: not known. TCR beta CDR3 regions were amplified from RNA transcripts. HTBI primers drove first-round RT-PCR of the TCR CDR3. Each CDR3 protein is one row after TCRdb ran MiXCR on the multiplex PCR reads. The repertoire holds 340,000 or so distinct CDR3 sequences, approximately 18% seen once, with approximately 54% in the top ten. The data belong to a study of T cells in Graves' hyperthyroidism and ophthalmopathy. From germline, CDR1 is MNHEY and CDR2 SMNVEV (reference sequence). The CDR3 has 16 residues. Trimming cost V 5 bases and J 1 base; bases outside gene matches: 7. Whole-study findings and limits: Ophthalmopathy prediction by the model preceded onset by a median about 6.8 months. Most thyroid clonotypes expanded above 0.001 appeared in blood too.

Sequencing was done on a sample of blood. The source is a woman in her fifties or sixties with Graves' hyperthyroidism. The rearrangement joins TRBV27 to TRBJ2-7; 11 bases match TRBD2. The CDR3 loop is CASSRAGTSGSYEQYF. In DNA form, the CDR3 reads TGTGCCAGCAGTCGAGCCGGGACTAGCGGTTCCTACGAGCAGTACTTC.